Below are 3 T cell receptor beta chains sequenced from a single sample in a study of early T cells in non-severe SARS-CoV-2 infection. TCRdb itself ran the 5' RACE reads through MiXCR, one entry per CDR3 protein. The table includes roughly 99,000 distinct CDR3 sequences, around 10% detected once. The sample consisted of whole blood. The receptors come from an adult who was a healthcare worker with PCR-confirmed SARS-CoV-2 infection or an uninfected control (not recorded which).

The chain uses TRBV14 and TRBJ2-6, with D tentatively TRBD2 (5 bases). CDR3 length equals 14 residues. Trimming pared 3 bases from V and 8 bases from J, leaving 11 bases between. The germline gives CDR1 SGHDN, CDR2 FVKESK. Written as DNA, the CDR3 is TGTGCCAGCAGCCATGGAGGATTGACCAACGTCCTGACTTTC. As protein: CASSHGGLTNVLTF.

This clonotype appeared a few times. The V and J genes are TRBV19 and TRBJ2-5; weak D call: TRBD1 (6 bases). CDR1 and CDR2 from the germline V gene are LNHDA and SQIVND (reference sequence). This CDR3 contains 12 residues. The CDR3 nucleotides are TGTGCGGCGAAGGACAGACAAGAGACCCAGTACTTC. It yields the protein CAAKDRQETQYF.

This clonotype has a count of ten or more. The chain couples TRBV30 to TRBJ1-1; D is uncertain. In germline, CDR1 is GTSNPN, CDR2 SVGIG (reference sequence). The length of the CDR3 is 10 residues. V was trimmed by 5 bases and J by 1 base, leaving 2 bases between them. CDR3 DNA: TGTGCCTGGGGGAACACTGAAGCTTTCTTT. It yields the protein CAWGNTEAFF.